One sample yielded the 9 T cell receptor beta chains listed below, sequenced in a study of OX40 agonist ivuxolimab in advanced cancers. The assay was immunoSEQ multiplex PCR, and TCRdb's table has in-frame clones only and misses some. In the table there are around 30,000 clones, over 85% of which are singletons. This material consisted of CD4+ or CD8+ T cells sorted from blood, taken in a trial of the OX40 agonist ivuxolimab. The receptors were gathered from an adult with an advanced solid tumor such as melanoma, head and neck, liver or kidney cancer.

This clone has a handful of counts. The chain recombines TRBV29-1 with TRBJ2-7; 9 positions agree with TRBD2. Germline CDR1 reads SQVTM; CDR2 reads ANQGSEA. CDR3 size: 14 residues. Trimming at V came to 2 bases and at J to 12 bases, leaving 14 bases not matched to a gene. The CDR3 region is CSVESGLAGLGPYF. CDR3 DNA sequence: TGCAGCGTTGAATCGGGGCTAGCGGGACTCGGACCGTACTTC.

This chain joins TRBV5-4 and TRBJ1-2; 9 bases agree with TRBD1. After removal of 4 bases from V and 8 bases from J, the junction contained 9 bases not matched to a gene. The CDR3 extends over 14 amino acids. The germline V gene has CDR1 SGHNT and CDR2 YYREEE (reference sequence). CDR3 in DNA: TGTGCCAGCAGCGCCCAGGGACAGGGAGTAGGCTACACCTTC. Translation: CASSAQGQGVGYTF. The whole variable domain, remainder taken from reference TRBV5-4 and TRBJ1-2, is ETGVTQSPTHLIKTRGQQVTLRCSSQSGHNTVSWYQQALGQGPQFIFQYYREEENGRGNFPPRFSGLQFPNYSSELNVNALELDDSALYLCASSAQGQGVGYTFGSGTRLTVV.

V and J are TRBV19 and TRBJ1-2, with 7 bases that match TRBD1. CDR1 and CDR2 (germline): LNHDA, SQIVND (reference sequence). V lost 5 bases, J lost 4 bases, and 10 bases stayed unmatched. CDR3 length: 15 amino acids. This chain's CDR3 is CASSAPRQGPYGYTF. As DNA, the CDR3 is TGTGCCAGTAGTGCTCCGCGACAGGGACCCTATGGCTACACCTTC.

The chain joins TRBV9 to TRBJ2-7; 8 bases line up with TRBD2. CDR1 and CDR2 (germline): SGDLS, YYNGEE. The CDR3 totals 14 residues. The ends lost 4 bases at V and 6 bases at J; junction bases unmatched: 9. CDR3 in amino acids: CASSFGLAGAEQYF. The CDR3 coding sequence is TGTGCCAGCAGCTTCGGACTAGCAGGGGCCGAGCAGTACTTC.

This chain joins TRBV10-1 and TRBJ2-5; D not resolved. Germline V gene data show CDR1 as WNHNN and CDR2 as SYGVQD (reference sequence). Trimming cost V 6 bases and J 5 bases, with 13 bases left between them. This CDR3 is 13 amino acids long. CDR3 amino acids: CASSVRYSETQYF. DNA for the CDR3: TGCGCCAGCAGCGTAAGGTATTCGGAGACCCAGTACTTC.

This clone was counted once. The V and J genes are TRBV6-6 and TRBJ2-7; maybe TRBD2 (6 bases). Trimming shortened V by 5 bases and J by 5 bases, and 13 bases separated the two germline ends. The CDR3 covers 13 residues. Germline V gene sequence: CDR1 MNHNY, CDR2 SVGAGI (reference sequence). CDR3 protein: CASSTGRTNEQYF. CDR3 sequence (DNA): TGTGCCAGCAGTACGGGAAGGACTAACGAGCAGTACTTC.

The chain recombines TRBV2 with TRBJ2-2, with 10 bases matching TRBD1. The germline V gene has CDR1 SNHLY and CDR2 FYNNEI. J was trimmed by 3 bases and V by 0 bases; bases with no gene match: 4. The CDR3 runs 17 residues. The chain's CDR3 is CASSEARQGAYTGELFF. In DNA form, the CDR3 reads TGTGCCAGCAGTGAAGCTAGACAGGGGGCGTACACCGGGGAGCTGTTTTTT.

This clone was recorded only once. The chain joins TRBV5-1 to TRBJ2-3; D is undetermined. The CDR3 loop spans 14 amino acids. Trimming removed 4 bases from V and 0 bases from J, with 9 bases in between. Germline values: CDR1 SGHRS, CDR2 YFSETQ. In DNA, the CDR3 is TGCGCCAGCAGCCCGTGGGGTAGCACAGATACGCAGTATTTT. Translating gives CASSPWGSTDTQYF.

Here the CDR3 DNA reads TGCGCCAGCGGGGCGGAGTACAATGAGCAGTTCTTC. Its translation: CASGAEYNEQFF. V and J are TRBV10-2 and TRBJ2-1; TRBD1 might be the D (5 bases). Trimming left V 8 bases short and J 4 bases short, with 9 bases between. Germline CDR1 and CDR2: WSHSY and SAAADI. The CDR3 spans 12 residues.